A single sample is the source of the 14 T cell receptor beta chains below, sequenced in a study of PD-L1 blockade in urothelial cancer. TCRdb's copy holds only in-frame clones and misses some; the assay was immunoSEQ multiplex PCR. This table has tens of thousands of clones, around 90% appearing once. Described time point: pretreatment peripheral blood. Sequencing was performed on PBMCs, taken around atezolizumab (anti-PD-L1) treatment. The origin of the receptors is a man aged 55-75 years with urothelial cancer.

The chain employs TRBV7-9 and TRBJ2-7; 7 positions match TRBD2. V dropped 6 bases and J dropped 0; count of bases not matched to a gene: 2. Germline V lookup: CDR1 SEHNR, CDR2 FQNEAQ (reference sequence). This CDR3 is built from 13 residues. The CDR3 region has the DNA TGTGCCAGCAGTTGGACTAGCTCCTACGAGCAGTACTTC. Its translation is CASSWTSSYEQYF.

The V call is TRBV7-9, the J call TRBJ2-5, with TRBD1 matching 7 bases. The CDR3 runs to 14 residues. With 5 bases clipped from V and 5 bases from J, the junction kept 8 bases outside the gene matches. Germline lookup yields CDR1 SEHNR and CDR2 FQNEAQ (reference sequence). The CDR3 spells CASSPWTGHETQYF. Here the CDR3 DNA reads TGTGCCAGCAGCCCGTGGACAGGCCACGAGACCCAGTACTTC. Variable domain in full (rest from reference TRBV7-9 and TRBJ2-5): DTGVSQNPRHKITKRGQNVTFRCDPISEHNRLYWYRQTLGQGPEFLTYFQNEAQLEKSRLLSDRFSAERPKGSFSTLEIQRTEQGDSAMYLCASSPWTGHETQYFGPGTRLLVL.

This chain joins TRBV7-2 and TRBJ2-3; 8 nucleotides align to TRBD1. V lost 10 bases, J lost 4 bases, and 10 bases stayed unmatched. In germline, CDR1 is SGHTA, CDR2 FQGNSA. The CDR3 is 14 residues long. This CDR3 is CATQGAPRADTQYF. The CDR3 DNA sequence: TGTGCCACCCAGGGGGCTCCCCGCGCAGATACGCAGTATTTT.

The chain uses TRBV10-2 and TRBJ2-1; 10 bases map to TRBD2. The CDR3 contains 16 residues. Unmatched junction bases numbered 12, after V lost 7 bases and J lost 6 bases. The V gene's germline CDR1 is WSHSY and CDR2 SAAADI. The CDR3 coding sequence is TGCGCCAGCACCCCGCTGAGCGGGGGGGCCTTCAATGAGCAGTTCTTC. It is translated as CASTPLSGGAFNEQFF.

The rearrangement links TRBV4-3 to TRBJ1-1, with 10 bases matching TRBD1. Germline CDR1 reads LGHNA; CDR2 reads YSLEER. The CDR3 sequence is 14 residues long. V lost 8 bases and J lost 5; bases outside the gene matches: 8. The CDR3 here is CASGRQGARTEAFF. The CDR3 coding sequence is TGCGCCAGCGGTCGACAGGGGGCCCGGACTGAAGCTTTCTTT.

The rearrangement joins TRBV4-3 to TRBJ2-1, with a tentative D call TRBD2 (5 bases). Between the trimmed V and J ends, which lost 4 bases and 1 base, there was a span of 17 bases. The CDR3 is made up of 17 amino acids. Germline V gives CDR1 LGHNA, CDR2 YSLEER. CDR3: CASSLSPLSGSYNEQFF. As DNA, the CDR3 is TGCGCCAGCAGCCTGTCCCCTCTGAGCGGATCCTACAATGAGCAGTTCTTC.

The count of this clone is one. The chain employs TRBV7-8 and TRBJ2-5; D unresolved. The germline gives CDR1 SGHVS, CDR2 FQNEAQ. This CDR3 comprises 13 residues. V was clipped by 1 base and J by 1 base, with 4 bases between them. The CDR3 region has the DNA TGTGCCAGCAGCTTAGGCGGCCAAGAGACCCAGTACTTC. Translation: CASSLGGQETQYF.

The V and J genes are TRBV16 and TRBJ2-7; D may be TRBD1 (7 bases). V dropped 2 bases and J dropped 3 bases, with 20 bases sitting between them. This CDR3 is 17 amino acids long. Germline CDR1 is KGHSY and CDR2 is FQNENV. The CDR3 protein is CASSQNPMRDRGYEQYF. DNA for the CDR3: TGTGCCAGCAGCCAAAACCCGATGCGGGACAGAGGCTACGAGCAGTACTTC.

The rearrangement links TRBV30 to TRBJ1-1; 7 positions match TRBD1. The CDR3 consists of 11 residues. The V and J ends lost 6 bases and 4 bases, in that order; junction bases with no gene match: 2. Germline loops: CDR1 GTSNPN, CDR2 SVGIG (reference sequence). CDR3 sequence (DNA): TGTGCCTGCCACAGGGGCACTGAAGCTTTCTTT. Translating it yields CACHRGTEAFF. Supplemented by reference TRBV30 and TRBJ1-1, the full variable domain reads SQTIHQWPATLVQPVGSPLSLECTVEGTSNPNLYWYRQAAGRGLQLLFYSVGIGQISSEVPQNLSASRPQDRQFILSSKKLLLSDSGFYLCACHRGTEAFFGQGTRLTVV.

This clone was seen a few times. CDR3 in amino acids: CASSPKRNRNTDTQYF. The CDR3 bases are TGTGCCAGCAGTCCGAAGAGAAACCGAAACACAGATACGCAGTATTTT. V usage is TRBV28 and J usage is TRBJ2-3; no definite D call. Deletions cut 5 bases from V and 2 bases from J, with 17 bases between. Germline-derived CDR1 and CDR2 are MDHEN and SYDVKM. This CDR3 has 16 amino acids.

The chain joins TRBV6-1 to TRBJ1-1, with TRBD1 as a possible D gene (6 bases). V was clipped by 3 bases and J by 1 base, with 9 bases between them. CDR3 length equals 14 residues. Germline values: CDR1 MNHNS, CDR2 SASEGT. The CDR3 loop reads CASSEQGRNTEAFF. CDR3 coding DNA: TGTGCCAGCAGTGAGCAGGGGAGGAACACTGAAGCTTTCTTT.

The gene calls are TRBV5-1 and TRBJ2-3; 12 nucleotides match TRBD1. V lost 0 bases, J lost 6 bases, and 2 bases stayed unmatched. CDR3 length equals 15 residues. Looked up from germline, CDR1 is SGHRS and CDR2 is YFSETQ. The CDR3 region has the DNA TGCGCCAGCAGCTTGGTTGGGACAGGGGGCGATACGCAGTATTTT. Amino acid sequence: CASSLVGTGGDTQYF.

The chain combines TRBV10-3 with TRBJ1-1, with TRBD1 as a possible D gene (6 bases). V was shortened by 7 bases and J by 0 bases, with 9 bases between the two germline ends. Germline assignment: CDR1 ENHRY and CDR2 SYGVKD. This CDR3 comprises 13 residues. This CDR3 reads CAITGDMNTEAFF. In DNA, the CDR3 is TGTGCCATCACCGGGGACATGAACACTGAAGCTTTCTTT.

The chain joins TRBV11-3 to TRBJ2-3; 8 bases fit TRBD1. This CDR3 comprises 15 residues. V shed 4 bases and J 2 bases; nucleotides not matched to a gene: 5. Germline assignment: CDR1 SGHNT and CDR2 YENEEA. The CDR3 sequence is CASSSGTGNTDTQYF. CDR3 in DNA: TGTGCCAGCAGCTCCGGGACAGGAAACACAGATACGCAGTATTTT.